The rows below give T cell receptor beta chains drawn from one sample of a study of T cells in localized non-small cell lung cancer. Method: immunoSEQ multiplex PCR; TCRdb's copy keeps in-frame clones and lacks some. The data contain around 36,000 clones, about 86% of them seen just once; the ten biggest clones take up around 6.6%. The input for sequencing was peripheral blood mononuclear cells, taken before any cancer treatment. These receptor sequences come from a male donor older than 55 with stage II lung adenocarcinoma. CDR3s include the opening cysteine and the closing phenylalanine or tryptophan. Fields, in order: D gene, CDR3 length, clone size, V gene, J gene, CDR3 protein, CDR3 DNA. D genes are given only for firm matches. Only some rows state a clone size, as once, few, many or a class for expanded clones.

d_gene: .; len: 14; abundance: .; v_gene: TRBV18; j_gene: TRBJ2-5; CDR3aa: CASSAGQQQETQYF; CDR3nt: TGTGCCAGCTCTGCGGGACAGCAACAAGAGACCCAGTACTTC
d_gene: TRBD1; len: 15; abundance: .; v_gene: TRBV7-8; j_gene: TRBJ1-2; CDR3aa: CASSLAGQGNYGYTF; CDR3nt: TGTGCCAGCAGCTTAGCGGGACAGGGGAACTATGGCTACACCTTC
d_gene: .; len: 12; abundance: .; v_gene: TRBV9; j_gene: TRBJ2-6; CDR3aa: CASSSNMEVLTF; CDR3nt: TGTGCCAGCAGCTCCAACATGGAAGTCCTGACTTTC
d_gene: .; len: 11; abundance: .; v_gene: TRBV7-9; j_gene: TRBJ1-1; CDR3aa: CASSLYTEAFF; CDR3nt: TGTGCCAGCAGCTTATACACTGAAGCTTTCTTT
d_gene: .; len: 15; abundance: once; v_gene: TRBV11-2; j_gene: TRBJ1-5; CDR3aa: CASSLVWISNQPQHF; CDR3nt: TGTGCCAGCAGCTTAGTTTGGATTAGCAATCAGCCCCAGCATTTT
d_gene: .; len: 14; abundance: .; v_gene: TRBV10-3; j_gene: TRBJ1-4; CDR3aa: CAISPQGYREKLFF; CDR3nt: TGTGCCATCAGTCCACAGGGATACCGGGAAAAACTGTTTTTT
d_gene: .; len: 12; abundance: .; v_gene: TRBV7-8; j_gene: TRBJ2-7; CDR3aa: CASSPSSYEQYF; CDR3nt: TGTGCCAGCAGCCCCAGCTCCTACGAGCAGTACTTC
d_gene: TRBD1; len: 16; abundance: .; v_gene: TRBV14; j_gene: TRBJ2-5; CDR3aa: CASSPLGRGREETQYF; CDR3nt: TGTGCCAGCAGCCCCCTCGGCAGGGGGCGGGAAGAGACCCAGTACTTC
d_gene: TRBD2; len: 14; abundance: .; v_gene: TRBV7-2; j_gene: TRBJ2-1; CDR3aa: CAWRGRPTYNEQFF; CDR3nt: TGTGCCTGGCGGGGGAGGCCTACCTACAATGAGCAGTTCTTC
d_gene: .; len: 14; abundance: .; v_gene: TRBV6-6; j_gene: TRBJ1-3; CDR3aa: CASSLAGRGNTIYF; CDR3nt: TGTGCCAGCAGTTTGGCAGGGAGAGGAAACACCATATATTTT
d_gene: .; len: 17; abundance: .; v_gene: TRBV1; j_gene: TRBJ1-3; CDR3aa: CTSSQDLGGDSGNTIYF; CDR3nt: TGCACCAGCAGCCAAGATCTGGGGGGGGACTCTGGAAACACCATATATTTT
d_gene: .; len: 11; abundance: .; v_gene: TRBV29-1; j_gene: TRBJ2-1; CDR3aa: CSVRFQAEQFF; CDR3nt: TGCAGCGTCCGGTTTCAGGCTGAGCAGTTCTTC
d_gene: TRBD1; len: 13; abundance: once; v_gene: TRBV19; j_gene: TRBJ1-2; CDR3aa: CASRIGTGRGYTF; CDR3nt: TGTGCCAGTAGGATCGGGACAGGTCGTGGCTACACCTTC
d_gene: .; len: 13; abundance: .; v_gene: TRBV6-1; j_gene: TRBJ1-1; CDR3aa: CASRIGTNTEAFF; CDR3nt: TGTGCCAGCAGGATCGGGACGAACACTGAAGCTTTCTTT
d_gene: .; len: 13; abundance: once; v_gene: TRBV7-2; j_gene: TRBJ2-1; CDR3aa: CASSPEWGLEQFF; CDR3nt: TGTGCCAGCAGCCCCGAGTGGGGGCTGGAGCAGTTCTTC
d_gene: .; len: 13; abundance: .; v_gene: TRBV27; j_gene: TRBJ1-5; CDR3aa: CASSLLTGQPQHF; CDR3nt: TGTGCCAGCAGTTTATTGACAGGTCAGCCCCAGCATTTT
d_gene: .; len: 11; abundance: once; v_gene: TRBV20-1; j_gene: TRBJ2-7; CDR3aa: CSALRSYEQYF; CDR3nt: TGCAGTGCTCTTCGATCCTACGAGCAGTACTTC
d_gene: TRBD2; len: 14; abundance: medium-sized; v_gene: TRBV10-1; j_gene: TRBJ2-7; CDR3aa: CASSLSGRSYEQYF; CDR3nt: TGCGCCAGCAGCCTTAGCGGGAGATCCTACGAGCAGTACTTC
d_gene: .; len: 14; abundance: .; v_gene: TRBV18; j_gene: TRBJ1-2; CDR3aa: CASSLGVGGDGYTF; CDR3nt: TGTGCCAGCTCACTCGGCGTTGGGGGAGATGGCTACACCTTC
d_gene: .; len: 15; abundance: .; v_gene: TRBV9; j_gene: TRBJ2-2; CDR3aa: CASSVTGFPTGELFF; CDR3nt: TGTGCCAGCAGCGTCACGGGATTCCCCACCGGGGAGCTGTTTTTT
d_gene: TRBD2; len: 14; abundance: once; v_gene: TRBV5-1; j_gene: TRBJ2-1; CDR3aa: CASSFSGRIDEQFF; CDR3nt: TGCGCCAGCAGCTTTAGCGGGAGAATTGATGAGCAGTTCTTC
d_gene: TRBD2; len: 17; abundance: .; v_gene: TRBV5-4; j_gene: TRBJ2-1; CDR3aa: CASRPRTSRSSYNEQFF; CDR3nt: TGTGCCAGCAGACCTCGGACTAGCCGGAGCTCCTACAATGAGCAGTTCTTC
d_gene: .; len: 16; abundance: .; v_gene: TRBV29-1; j_gene: TRBJ2-7; CDR3aa: CSVEVPGEGRRHEQYF; CDR3nt: TGCAGCGTTGAAGTACCAGGGGAAGGCAGAAGGCACGAGCAGTACTTC
d_gene: .; len: 13; abundance: .; v_gene: TRBV28; j_gene: TRBJ2-7; CDR3aa: CASSFPKLDEQYF; CDR3nt: TGTGCCAGCAGTTTCCCCAAGTTGGACGAGCAGTACTTC
d_gene: .; len: 17; abundance: few; v_gene: TRBV18; j_gene: TRBJ2-7; CDR3aa: CASSPIKGAPESYEQYF; CDR3nt: TGTGCCAGCTCACCAATCAAAGGGGCCCCTGAATCCTACGAGCAGTACTTC
d_gene: .; len: 14; abundance: .; v_gene: TRBV4-3; j_gene: TRBJ1-3; CDR3aa: CASSQARSAGTIYF; CDR3nt: TGCGCCAGCAGCCAAGCGCGTTCCGCCGGCACCATATATTTT
d_gene: TRBD1; len: 15; abundance: .; v_gene: TRBV6-1; j_gene: TRBJ1-2; CDR3aa: CASSEWTGPNYGYTF; CDR3nt: TGTGCCAGCAGTGAGTGGACAGGGCCCAACTATGGCTACACCTTC
d_gene: TRBD1; len: 13; abundance: .; v_gene: TRBV6-6; j_gene: TRBJ1-1; CDR3aa: CASIDRGKTEAFF; CDR3nt: TGTGCCAGCATCGACAGGGGAAAGACTGAAGCTTTCTTT
d_gene: .; len: 12; abundance: .; v_gene: TRBV29-1; j_gene: TRBJ1-1; CDR3aa: CSVGEGYTEAFF; CDR3nt: TGCAGCGTTGGGGAGGGGTACACTGAAGCTTTCTTT
d_gene: .; len: 15; abundance: once; v_gene: TRBV6-5; j_gene: TRBJ2-7; CDR3aa: CASNPASGLSYEQYF; CDR3nt: TGTGCCAGCAATCCCGCATCGGGGCTCTCCTACGAGCAGTACTTC
d_gene: TRBD2; len: 17; abundance: .; v_gene: TRBV27; j_gene: TRBJ2-2; CDR3aa: CASSLRGLAIRTGELFF; CDR3nt: TGTGCCAGCAGTTTACGAGGACTAGCGATTCGAACCGGGGAGCTGTTTTTT
d_gene: TRBD2; len: 15; abundance: .; v_gene: TRBV2; j_gene: TRBJ2-2; CDR3aa: CASRLAGGDTGELFF; CDR3nt: TGTGCCAGCAGACTAGCGGGAGGGGACACCGGGGAGCTGTTTTTT
d_gene: TRBD1; len: 17; abundance: .; v_gene: TRBV7-2; j_gene: TRBJ1-3; CDR3aa: CASSLEYRGSAGNTIYF; CDR3nt: TGTGCCAGCAGCTTAGAGTACAGGGGTTCGGCTGGAAACACCATATATTTT
d_gene: TRBD2; len: 14; abundance: .; v_gene: TRBV19; j_gene: TRBJ2-7; CDR3aa: CASSMGLLLYEQYF; CDR3nt: TGTGCCAGTAGTATGGGACTACTCCTCTACGAGCAGTACTTC
d_gene: .; len: 15; abundance: .; v_gene: TRBV5-1; j_gene: TRBJ2-2; CDR3aa: CASSLEAGNPGELFF; CDR3nt: TGCGCCAGCAGCTTGGAGGCAGGGAACCCCGGGGAGCTGTTTTTT
d_gene: .; len: 13; abundance: few; v_gene: TRBV5-1; j_gene: TRBJ1-2; CDR3aa: CASSLGTLYGYTF; CDR3nt: TGCGCCAGCAGCCTCGGGACTCTCTATGGCTACACCTTC
d_gene: .; len: 15; abundance: .; v_gene: TRBV7-2; j_gene: TRBJ1-3; CDR3aa: CASSSDSGSGNTIYF; CDR3nt: TGTGCCAGCAGCTCGGACAGCGGCTCTGGAAACACCATATATTTT
d_gene: .; len: 14; abundance: .; v_gene: TRBV10-3; j_gene: TRBJ2-7; CDR3aa: CAISDTGSYYEQYF; CDR3nt: TGTGCCATCAGTGATACAGGATCCTACTACGAGCAGTACTTC
d_gene: .; len: 11; abundance: .; v_gene: TRBV20-1; j_gene: TRBJ1-1; CDR3aa: CSARGGGDAFF; CDR3nt: TGCAGTGCTAGAGGCGGAGGGGATGCTTTCTTT
d_gene: .; len: 14; abundance: .; v_gene: TRBV2; j_gene: TRBJ2-7; CDR3aa: CASSDQVQTYEQYF; CDR3nt: TGTGCCAGCAGTGACCAGGTTCAGACCTACGAGCAGTACTTC
d_gene: .; len: 13; abundance: few; v_gene: TRBV11-1; j_gene: TRBJ2-1; CDR3aa: CASLSNSYNEQFF; CDR3nt: TGTGCCAGCCTATCGAACAGCTACAATGAGCAGTTCTTC
d_gene: TRBD1; len: 18; abundance: .; v_gene: TRBV18; j_gene: TRBJ1-2; CDR3aa: CASSPLGQGANPPYGYTF; CDR3nt: TGTGCCAGCTCACCACTAGGACAGGGGGCGAATCCTCCTTATGGCTACACCTTC
d_gene: TRBD1; len: 12; abundance: .; v_gene: TRBV10-3; j_gene: TRBJ2-7; CDR3aa: CAISETGAEQYF; CDR3nt: TGTGCCATCAGCGAGACAGGGGCCGAGCAGTACTTC
d_gene: .; len: 14; abundance: once; v_gene: TRBV27; j_gene: TRBJ1-5; CDR3aa: CASSGGQGNQPQHF; CDR3nt: TGTGCCAGCAGTGGGGGGCAGGGGAATCAGCCCCAGCATTTT
d_gene: .; len: 15; abundance: .; v_gene: TRBV18; j_gene: TRBJ2-3; CDR3aa: CASSPQGTIADTQYF; CDR3nt: TGTGCCAGCTCACCTCAGGGTACGATCGCAGATACGCAGTATTTT
d_gene: TRBD1; len: 14; abundance: .; v_gene: TRBV30; j_gene: TRBJ1-2; CDR3aa: CAWSRQGAFYGYTF; CDR3nt: TGTGCCTGGAGTCGGCAGGGGGCTTTCTATGGCTACACCTTC
d_gene: .; len: 14; abundance: .; v_gene: TRBV27; j_gene: TRBJ2-7; CDR3aa: CASSLNGAPSEQYF; CDR3nt: TGTGCCAGCAGTTTAAACGGGGCCCCCTCCGAGCAGTACTTC
d_gene: TRBD1; len: 15; abundance: .; v_gene: TRBV11-1; j_gene: TRBJ2-7; CDR3aa: CASSLWDRGVDEQYF; CDR3nt: TGTGCCAGCAGCTTATGGGACAGGGGTGTCGACGAGCAGTACTTC
d_gene: TRBD1; len: 15; abundance: .; v_gene: TRBV19; j_gene: TRBJ1-5; CDR3aa: CASSIAGQGNQPQHF; CDR3nt: TGTGCCAGTAGTATTGCAGGACAGGGCAATCAGCCCCAGCATTTT
d_gene: .; len: 13; abundance: .; v_gene: TRBV6-5; j_gene: TRBJ1-2; CDR3aa: CASSLLGEAGYTF; CDR3nt: TGTGCCAGCAGTCTCCTCGGCGAAGCCGGCTACACCTTC
d_gene: TRBD2; len: 14; abundance: few; v_gene: TRBV27; j_gene: TRBJ2-7; CDR3aa: CASRPGTSRYEQYF; CDR3nt: TGTGCCAGCAGACCCGGGACTAGCAGATATGAGCAGTACTTC
d_gene: TRBD1; len: 16; abundance: .; v_gene: TRBV19; j_gene: TRBJ1-1; CDR3aa: CASSIFSPGGHTEAFF; CDR3nt: TGTGCCAGTAGTATATTTAGCCCAGGGGGGCACACTGAAGCTTTCTTT
d_gene: TRBD1; len: 15; abundance: .; v_gene: TRBV6-6; j_gene: TRBJ1-1; CDR3aa: CASSYGDRVLSEAFF; CDR3nt: TGTGCCAGCAGTTACGGGGACAGGGTGCTCTCTGAAGCTTTCTTT
d_gene: .; len: 11; abundance: .; v_gene: TRBV6-6; j_gene: TRBJ1-1; CDR3aa: CASRQPPRAFF; CDR3nt: TGTGCCAGCAGACAACCCCCACGAGCTTTCTTT
d_gene: .; len: 14; abundance: few; v_gene: TRBV7-2; j_gene: TRBJ2-5; CDR3aa: CASSQGYEGETQYF; CDR3nt: TGTGCCAGCAGCCAGGGGTACGAGGGGGAGACCCAGTACTTC